One and the same sample provided the 18 T cell receptor beta chains below, sequenced in a study of cytomegalovirus exposure and HLA in healthy donors (dated 2017 in TCRdb). The method was the immunoSEQ multiplex PCR assay. For the multiplex PCR, a mixture combining 60 forward primers for TCR Vbeta segments and 13 reverse primers for TCR Jbeta segments was used. Sourced from immuneACCESS, this table was stored by TCRdb with only in-frame sequences that have V and J called. A share of the clones is absent; for the studies checked, an unresolved V gene accounts for under half, and the remainder has no known explanation. The sample table holds about 160,000 clones. Roughly 2% of the sample rests with the top ten. Sequenced input: PBMCs. The receptors shown here come from a man aged 25 to 40 in good health and CMV-seronegative.

This sequence joins TRBV11-3 and TRBJ2-5; TRBD1 aligns across 12 bases. Trimming cost V 3 bases and J 3 bases; bases outside gene matches: 2. Germline V lookup: CDR1 SGHNT, CDR2 YENEEA. The CDR3 extends over 15 amino acids. The CDR3 sequence is CASSLGTGGEETQYF. In DNA form, the CDR3 reads TGTGCCAGCAGCTTGGGGACAGGGGGCGAAGAGACCCAGTACTTC.

V and J are TRBV6-5 and TRBJ2-1; 8 bases are a match to TRBD2. V shed 7 bases, J shed 4 bases, and the junction held 9 bases outside the gene matches. The CDR3 sequence is 15 residues long. Germline V gene data show CDR1 as MNHEY and CDR2 as SVGAGI. The CDR3 sequence is CASTPLTGGYNEQFF. CDR3 bases: TGTGCCAGCACCCCTCTCACGGGGGGGTACAATGAGCAGTTCTTC.

CDR3 amino acids: CASSYEGDVNERYF. The DNA for the CDR3 is TGTGCCAGCAGTTACGAGGGGGACGTGAACGAGCGGTACTTC. The chain employs TRBV6-5 and TRBJ2-5; perhaps TRBD1 as D (6 bases). This CDR3 contains 14 residues. Trimming removed 2 bases at V and 13 bases at J, with 20 bases between. CDR1 MNHEY and CDR2 SVGAGI come from the germline V gene.

The gene calls are TRBV10-1 and TRBJ2-5; 10 positions match TRBD2. CDR3 length: 15 residues. In germline, CDR1 is WNHNN, CDR2 SYGVQD (reference sequence). Unmatched junction bases numbered 1, after V lost 2 bases and J lost 1 base. The CDR3 nucleotides read TGCGCCAGCAGTGAGGGGACTAGCGTCCAAGAGACCCAGTACTTC. Translated: CASSEGTSVQETQYF.

The chain has TRBV2 and TRBJ2-6; maybe TRBD1 (5 bases). The CDR3 runs to 16 residues. Per germline, CDR1 SNHLY and CDR2 FYNNEI. Deletions cut 5 bases from V and 0 bases from J, with 11 bases between. CDR3 in amino acids: CASSYIQVSGANVLTF. The CDR3 nucleotides are TGTGCCAGCAGTTATATACAGGTCTCTGGGGCCAACGTCCTGACTTTC.

The CDR3 sequence is CASSYSYRALNTEAFF. CDR3 nucleotide sequence: TGTGCCAGCAGTTACTCTTACAGGGCCTTGAACACTGAAGCTTTCTTT. J is TRBJ1-1 and V is TRBV6-5; D possibly corresponds to TRBD1 (6 bases). From germline, CDR1 is MNHEY and CDR2 SVGAGI. The CDR3 length is 16 residues. V gave up 0 bases and J gave up 0 bases, with 11 bases separating them.

The rearrangement links TRBV9 to TRBJ1-1; D remains unclear. Germline V gene data show CDR1 as SGDLS and CDR2 as YYNGEE. Trimming removed 1 base at V and 0 bases at J, with 10 bases between. The CDR3 is made up of 15 amino acids. CDR3 coding DNA: TGTGCCAGCAGCGTATACGGGAGGATGAACACTGAAGCTTTCTTT. This gives the protein CASSVYGRMNTEAFF.

The genes are TRBV29-1 and TRBJ2-3; 9 bases map to TRBD2. V shed 4 bases, J shed 0 bases, and the junction held 14 bases outside the gene matches. This CDR3 contains 18 residues. CDR1 SQVTM and CDR2 ANQGSEA come from the germline V gene. The CDR3 here is CSVGLRLAVTASTDTQYF. The CDR3 DNA reads TGCAGCGTTGGGCTACGACTAGCGGTAACGGCGAGCACAGATACGCAGTATTTT.

The chain carries TRBV11-2 and TRBJ1-1; the D gene is possibly TRBD1 (5 bases). Trimming left V 6 bases short and J 7 bases short, with 15 bases between. CDR1 SGHAT and CDR2 FQNNGV come from the germline V gene. The CDR3 totals 13 residues. CDR3 coding DNA: TGTGCCAGCAGTTCCATCCGACAGAATGAAGCTTTCTTT. Protein product: CASSSIRQNEAFF.

The CDR3 DNA reads TGCGCCAGCAGCCAATCGGGGACAGGAAACTACGAGCAGTACTTC. This encodes CASSQSGTGNYEQYF. The chain uses TRBV4-1 and TRBJ2-7; 8 bases fit TRBD1. The CDR3 has 15 residues. Per the germline V gene, CDR1 is MGHRA and CDR2 is YSYEKL. Trimming removed 2 bases from V and 3 bases from J; junction bases left unmatched: 6.

Details on this clone: This same CDR3 is encoded by further DNA sequences in the sample. The chain carries TRBV27 and TRBJ1-2, with D possibly being TRBD1 (5 bases). This CDR3 spans 12 amino acids. The germline V and J ends were trimmed by 3 bases and 8 bases, with 10 bases remaining between them. Germline CDR1 is MNHEY and CDR2 is SMNVEV (reference sequence). The CDR3 is CASSFQGGGYTF. The CDR3 nucleotides read TGTGCCAGCAGTTTTCAGGGTGGAGGCTACACCTTC.

This chain uses TRBV5-5 with TRBJ2-2, with TRBD1 as a possible D gene (6 bases). CDR1 is SGHKS and CDR2 is YYEKEE in the germline V gene (reference sequence). This CDR3 region has 14 residues. V dropped 0 bases and J dropped 6 bases, with 9 bases sitting between them. CDR3 nucleotides: TGTGCCAGCAGCTTGGCCGCAGGGGCCGGGGAGCTGTTTTTT. This translates into CASSLAAGAGELFF.

The chain combines TRBV12-5 with TRBJ1-5; 7 bases fit TRBD1. This CDR3 has 13 residues. From germline, CDR1 is LGHNT and CDR2 FRNRAP. The junction had 4 bases not matched to a gene; V was cut back by 6 bases and J by 5 bases. CDR3 in DNA: TGTGCTAGTGGGGGGACAGACGATCAGCCCCAGCATTTT. Amino acids: CASGGTDDQPQHF. The full variable domain, with the rest looked up from reference TRBV12-5 and TRBJ1-5, is DARVTQTPRHKVTEMGQEVTMRCQPILGHNTVFWYRQTMMQGLELLAYFRNRAPLDDSGMPKDRFSAEMPDATLATLKIQPSEPRDSAVYFCASGGTDDQPQHFGDGTRLSIL.

The chain links TRBV27 to TRBJ2-2; D is perhaps TRBD2 (5 bases). The V end was cut by 4 bases, the J end by 4 bases, with 16 bases between. The CDR3 totals 16 residues. Germline assignment: CDR1 MNHEY and CDR2 SMNVEV (reference sequence). For the CDR3, the DNA is TGTGCCAGCAGTTCCATGGTGGGAGCCGTCACCGGGGAGCTGTTTTTT. Its protein is CASSSMVGAVTGELFF.

The chain couples TRBV4-1 to TRBJ1-4; TRBD1 might be the D (5 bases). This CDR3 region has 16 residues. With 1 base removed from V and 5 bases from J, the gap between germline ends came to 14 bases. Germline loops: CDR1 MGHRA, CDR2 YSYEKL. The CDR3 nucleotides read TGCGCCAGCAGCCAAGTCGATGGGGCGAGAAATGAAAAACTGTTTTTT. It codes for CASSQVDGARNEKLFF.

The chain has TRBV5-1 and TRBJ1-3; 7 nucleotides match TRBD1. The CDR3 runs 15 residues. Trimming took 4 bases from V and 3 from J; bases not matched to a gene: 7. CDR1 SGHRS and CDR2 YFSETQ come from the germline V gene. CDR3 region: CASSPTGTVGNTIYF. The CDR3 DNA is TGCGCCAGCAGCCCGACCGGGACAGTTGGAAACACCATATATTTT. The whole variable domain, remainder taken from reference TRBV5-1 and TRBJ1-3, is KAGVTQTPRYLIKTRGQQVTLSCSPISGHRSVSWYQQTPGQGLQFLFEYFSETQRNKGNFPGRFSGRQFSNSRSEMNVSTLELGDSALYLCASSPTGTVGNTIYFGEGSWLTVV.

This rearrangement joins TRBV7-3 to TRBJ2-1; 8 bases match TRBD2. Trimming cost V 8 bases and J 6 bases; bases outside gene matches: 15. This CDR3 has 16 residues. Germline values: CDR1 SGHTA, CDR2 FQGTGA. The CDR3 loop reads CASAQRWTSPTNEQFF. CDR3 nucleotides: TGTGCCAGCGCTCAGAGGTGGACTAGCCCGACCAATGAGCAGTTCTTC.

This sequence joins TRBV4-1 and TRBJ2-1; D is perhaps TRBD2 (6 bases). V lost 3 bases to trimming and J lost 4 bases, with 19 bases between them. Germline V gene sequence: CDR1 MGHRA, CDR2 YSYEKL. The length of the CDR3 is 17 residues. The CDR3 DNA follows: TGCGCCAGCAGCCACCCCGGGGGTAGCGGACCTTACAATGAGCAGTTCTTC. It is translated as CASSHPGGSGPYNEQFF.